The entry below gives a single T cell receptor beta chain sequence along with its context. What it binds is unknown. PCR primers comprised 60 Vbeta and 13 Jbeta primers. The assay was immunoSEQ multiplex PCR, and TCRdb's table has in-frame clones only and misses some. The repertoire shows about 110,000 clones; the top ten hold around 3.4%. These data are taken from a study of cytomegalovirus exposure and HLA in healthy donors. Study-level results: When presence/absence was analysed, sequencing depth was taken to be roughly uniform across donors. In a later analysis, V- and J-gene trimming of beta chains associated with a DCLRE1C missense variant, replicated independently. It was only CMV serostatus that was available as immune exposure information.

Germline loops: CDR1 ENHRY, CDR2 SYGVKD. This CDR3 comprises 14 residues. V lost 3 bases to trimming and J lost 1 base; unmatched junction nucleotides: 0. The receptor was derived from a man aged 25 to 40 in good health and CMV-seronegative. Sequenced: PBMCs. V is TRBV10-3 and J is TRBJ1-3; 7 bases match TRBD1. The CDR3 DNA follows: TGTGCCATCAGTGAACAGGGGTCTGGAAACACCATATATTTT. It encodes CAISEQGSGNTIYF.